A selection of T cell receptor beta chains follows, all from one sample in a study of monozygotic twins with cystic fibrosis. Assay used: immunoSEQ multiplex PCR; TCRdb lists only in-frame clones, some missing. The sample holds about 32,000 clones, under 95% seen once. Source material: blood. These receptors came from a girl aged 2 to 9 with cystic fibrosis. Both conserved end residues are part of each CDR3. The D gene is left open where the match is weak. Where a row states a size, it is once, few, many or the class of an expanded clone; other rows omit it.

TRBJ2-1,-,-,TRBV4-1,TGCGCCAGCAGGGTTAGCGAGAGCTCCTACAATGAGCAGTTCTTC,CASRVSESSYNEQFF
TRBJ1-2,-,-,TRBV19,TGTGCCAGCCTTGGGGGCAATCTGGATGGCTACACCTTC,CASLGGNLDGYTF
TRBJ1-1,TRBD1,-,TRBV11-3,TGTGCCAGCAGCTTGGGACAGGGGAACACTGAAGCTTTCTTT,CASSLGQGNTEAFF
TRBJ2-3,-,-,TRBV30,TGTGCCTGGAGCGTGGGGAGAGATACGCAGTATTTT,CAWSVGRDTQYF
TRBJ1-5,TRBD1,-,TRBV19,TGTGCCAGTACCGGACAGGGGGCATGGGGGCAGCCCCAGCATTTT,CASTGQGAWGQPQHF
TRBJ1-2,TRBD1,-,TRBV4-3,TGCGCCAGCAGCCAACGCGGGACAGTAGATGGCTACACCTTC,CASSQRGTVDGYTF
TRBJ1-1,-,-,TRBV2,TGTGCCAGCAGTGAAGCGTGGGGGAACACTGAAGCTTTCTTT,CASSEAWGNTEAFF
TRBJ2-3,TRBD2,-,TRBV13,TGTGCCAGCAGCTTCGGAACCCCGGGACTAGCGGGGTTTCACTCGGCCCAACTCACAGATACGCAGTATTTT,CASSFGTPGLAGFHSAQLTDTQYF
TRBJ2-5,TRBD1,-,TRBV10-3,TGTGCCATCAACCCAGGGACAGTTCAAGAGACCCAGTACTTC,CAINPGTVQETQYF
TRBJ2-2,-,-,TRBV9,TGTGCCAGCAGCTCAACGACAGCTCTGAACACCGGGGAGCTGTTTTTT,CASSSTTALNTGELFF
TRBJ1-2,-,once,TRBV6-6,TGTGCCAGCAGTAGAAATGGCTACACCTTC,CASSRNGYTF
TRBJ1-1,-,-,TRBV5-6,TGTGCCAGCACCCCGGGGGGAGGTAACACTGAAGCTTTCTTT,CASTPGGGNTEAFF
TRBJ1-2,-,-,TRBV29-1,TGCAGCGTAGGTACAGGGTCTGGCTACACCTTC,CSVGTGSGYTF
TRBJ1-2,TRBD1,-,TRBV5-5,TGTGCCAGCAGCTTGGATGCAGGACAGGGGTATGGCTACACCTTC,CASSLDAGQGYGYTF
TRBJ2-7,-,-,TRBV19,TGTGCCAGTAGTATAGGTCCCAGGGTCCACGAGCAGTACTTC,CASSIGPRVHEQYF
TRBJ2-5,TRBD2,-,TRBV9,TGTGCCAGCAGCCCGTGGGGAGGGGAGGGAGAGACCCAGTACTTC,CASSPWGGEGETQYF
TRBJ1-2,-,-,TRBV19,TGTGCCAGTAGTACGCCCGGGACCTGGACGTTTGGAGGCTACACCTTC,CASSTPGTWTFGGYTF
TRBJ1-3,-,-,TRBV14,TGTGCCAGCAGTAGGTACGGAAACACCATATATTTT,CASSRYGNTIYF
TRBJ2-1,TRBD2,-,TRBV4-1,TGCGCCAGCAGCCAAGATTGGAGCGGGACGACCTACAATGAGCAGTTCTTC,CASSQDWSGTTYNEQFF
TRBJ2-5,TRBD2,-,TRBV5-4,TGTGCCAGCAGCCCGGGGACTAGCGGGAGGAGGGAGACCCAGTACTTC,CASSPGTSGRRETQYF
TRBJ2-1,-,once,TRBV4-2,TGTGCCAGCAGCCAAGGCACGGTCAATGAGCAGTTCTTC,CASSQGTVNEQFF
TRBJ1-1,TRBD1,-,TRBV6-5,TGTGCCAGCAGTCCGGACAGGGGGATGAACACTGAAGCTTTCTTT,CASSPDRGMNTEAFF
TRBJ1-5,-,-,TRBV28,TGTGCCAGCAGTTTAAAGGGTCAGCCCCAGCATTTT,CASSLKGQPQHF
TRBJ2-3,TRBD2,-,TRBV7-9,TGTGCCAGCAGCTTTGCGCGGGAGTTTAGCACAGATACGCAGTATTTT,CASSFAREFSTDTQYF
TRBJ2-3,TRBD2,-,TRBV5-1,TGCGCCAGCAGCCCCTGGACTAGCGGAGACACAGATACGCAGTATTTT,CASSPWTSGDTDTQYF